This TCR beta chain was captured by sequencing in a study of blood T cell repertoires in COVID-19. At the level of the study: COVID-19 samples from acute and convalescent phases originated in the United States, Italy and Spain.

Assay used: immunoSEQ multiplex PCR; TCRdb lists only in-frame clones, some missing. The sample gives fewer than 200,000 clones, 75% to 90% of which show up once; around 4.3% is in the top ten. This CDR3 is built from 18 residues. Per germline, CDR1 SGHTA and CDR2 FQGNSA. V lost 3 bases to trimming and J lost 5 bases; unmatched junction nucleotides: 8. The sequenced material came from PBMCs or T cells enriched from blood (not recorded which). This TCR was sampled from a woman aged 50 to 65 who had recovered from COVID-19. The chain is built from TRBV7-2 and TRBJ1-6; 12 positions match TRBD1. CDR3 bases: TGTGCCAGCAGCTTTAGGGGACAGGGGGCGATGAATAATTCACCCCTCCACTTT. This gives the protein CASSFRGQGAMNNSPLHF.